Sequencing of this T cell receptor (beta chain) was carried out in a study of OX40 agonist ivuxolimab in advanced cancers. Study-level information: Across the patients, intravenous ivuxolimab was delivered every 2 weeks at 0.01 to 10 mg/kg.

Profiling relied on immunoSEQ multiplex PCR, and the TCRdb table lists in-frame clones only, not all of them. The top ten hold around 1.8% of the sample, which has tens of thousands of clones, 80% to 90% seen once. Comments on this clone: What it binds is unknown.

Whole-study findings and limits: In CD8+ T cells, expanded clones were on average more numerous than in CD4+. The study did not work out the antigen specificity of the expanded peripheral T cells. CD4+ and CD8+ blood T cells expanded clonally by week 6 at 0.1 to 3.0 mg/kg.

This TCR came from an adult with an advanced solid tumor such as melanoma, head and neck, liver or kidney cancer. The material was CD4+ or CD8+ T cells sorted from blood, obtained in a trial of the OX40 agonist ivuxolimab.

The DNA of the CDR3 is TGTGCCAGCAAAAGGACAGGGGGCGGTGAAAAACTGTTTTTT. Translated, it gives CASKRTGGGEKLFF. The chain recombines TRBV6-5 with TRBJ1-4, with 11 bases identical to TRBD1. Trimming removed 7 bases from V and 7 bases from J; junction bases left unmatched: 5. Germline V CDR1 and CDR2: MNHEY, SVGAGI. This CDR3 is 14 amino acids long.